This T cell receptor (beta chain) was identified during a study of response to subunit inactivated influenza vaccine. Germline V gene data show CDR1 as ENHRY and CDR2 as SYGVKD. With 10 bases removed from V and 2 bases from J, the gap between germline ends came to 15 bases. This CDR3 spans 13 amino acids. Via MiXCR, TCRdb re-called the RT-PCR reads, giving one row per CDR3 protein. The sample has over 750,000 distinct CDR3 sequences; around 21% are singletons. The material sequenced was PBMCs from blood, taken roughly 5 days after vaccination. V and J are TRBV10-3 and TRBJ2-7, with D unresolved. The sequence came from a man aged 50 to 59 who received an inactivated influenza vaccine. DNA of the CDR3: TGTGCCACCGGGTCTCCCCCGGCCTACGAGCAGTACTTC. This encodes CATGSPPAYEQYF.